The clone carrying this TCR beta chain was detected only a few times. What it binds is not known. The CDR3 totals 15 residues. The V gene lost 5 bases and the J gene lost 1 base, with 16 bases spanning the gap. CDR1 and CDR2 from the germline V gene are DFQATT and SNEGSKA (reference sequence). Each CDR3 protein is one row after TCRdb ran MiXCR on the RT-PCR reads. The sample yields 800,000 or so distinct CDR3 sequences, 21% seen once. This record belongs to a study of response to subunit inactivated influenza vaccine. The study's findings and limits: The authors proposed limited new T cell recruitment per seasonal influenza vaccination.

This TCR derives from a man over 45 who received an inactivated influenza vaccine. This specimen consisted of PBMCs from blood, obtained 4 to 6 days after vaccination. The V gene is TRBV20-1, the J gene TRBJ2-3, with TRBD1 as a possible D gene (6 bases). CDR3 DNA: TGCAGTGCTCAGACGGGACATAAGCGCACAGATACGCAGTATTTT. The encoded protein is CSAQTGHKRTDTQYF.